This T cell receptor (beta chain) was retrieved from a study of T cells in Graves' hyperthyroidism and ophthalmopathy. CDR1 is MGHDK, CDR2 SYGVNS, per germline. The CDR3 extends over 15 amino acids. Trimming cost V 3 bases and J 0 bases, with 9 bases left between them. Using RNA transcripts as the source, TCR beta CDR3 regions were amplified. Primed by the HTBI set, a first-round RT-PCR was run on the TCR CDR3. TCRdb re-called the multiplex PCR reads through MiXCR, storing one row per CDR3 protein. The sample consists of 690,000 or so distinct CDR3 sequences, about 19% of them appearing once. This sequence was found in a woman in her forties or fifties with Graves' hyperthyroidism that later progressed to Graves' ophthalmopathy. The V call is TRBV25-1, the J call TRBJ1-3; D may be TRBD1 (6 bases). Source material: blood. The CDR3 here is CASSEDSYSGNTIYF. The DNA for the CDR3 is TGTGCCAGCAGTGAGGACAGCTACTCTGGAAACACCATATATTTT.